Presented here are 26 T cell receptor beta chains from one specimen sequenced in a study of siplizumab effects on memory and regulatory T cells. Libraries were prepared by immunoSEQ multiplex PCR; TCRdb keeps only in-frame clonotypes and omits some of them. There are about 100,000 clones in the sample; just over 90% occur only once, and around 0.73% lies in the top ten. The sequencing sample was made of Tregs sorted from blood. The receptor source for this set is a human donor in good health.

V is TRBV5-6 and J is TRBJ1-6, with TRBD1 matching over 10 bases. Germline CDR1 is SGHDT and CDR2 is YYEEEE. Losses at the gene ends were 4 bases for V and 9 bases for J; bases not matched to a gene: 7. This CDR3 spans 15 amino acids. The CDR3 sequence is CASSPQDRGTSPLHF. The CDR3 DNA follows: TGTGCCAGCAGCCCACAGGACAGGGGGACTTCACCCCTCCACTTT. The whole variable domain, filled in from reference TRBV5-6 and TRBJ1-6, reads DAGVTQSPTHLIKTRGQQVTLRCSPKSGHDTVSWYQQALGQGPQFIFQYYEEEERQRGNFPDRFSGHQFPNYSSELNVNALLLGDSALYLCASSPQDRGTSPLHFGNGTRLTVT.

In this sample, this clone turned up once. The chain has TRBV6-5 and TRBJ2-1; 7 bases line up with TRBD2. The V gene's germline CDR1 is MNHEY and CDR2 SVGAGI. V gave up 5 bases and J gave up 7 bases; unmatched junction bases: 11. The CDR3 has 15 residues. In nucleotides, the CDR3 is TGTGCCAGCAGTACCCCGGGGGGAGGGAGGAATGAGCAGTTCTTC. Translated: CASSTPGGGRNEQFF.

CDR3 region: CASSLGGRGNQPQHF. For the CDR3, the DNA is TGTGCCAGCAGCTTGGGTGGTCGGGGCAATCAGCCCCAGCATTTT. The genes are TRBV5-4 and TRBJ1-5; D gene ambiguous. Germline V gene data show CDR1 as SGHNT and CDR2 as YYREEE (reference sequence). V lost 0 bases and J 2 bases, leaving 9 bases between the germline ends. There are 15 residues in the CDR3.

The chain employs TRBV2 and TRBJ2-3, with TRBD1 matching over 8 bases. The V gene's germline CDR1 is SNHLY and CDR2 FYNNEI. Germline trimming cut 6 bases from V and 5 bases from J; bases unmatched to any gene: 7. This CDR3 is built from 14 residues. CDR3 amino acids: CASRPDRVLDTQYF. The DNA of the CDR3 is TGTGCCAGCAGACCGGACAGGGTTTTAGATACGCAGTATTTT.

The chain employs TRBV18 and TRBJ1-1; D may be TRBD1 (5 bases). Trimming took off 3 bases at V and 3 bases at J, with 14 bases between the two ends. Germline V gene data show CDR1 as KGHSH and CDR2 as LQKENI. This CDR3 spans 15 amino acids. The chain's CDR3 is CASSPGRGRDTEAFF. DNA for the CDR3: TGTGCCAGCTCACCTGGGAGGGGCAGGGACACTGAAGCTTTCTTT.

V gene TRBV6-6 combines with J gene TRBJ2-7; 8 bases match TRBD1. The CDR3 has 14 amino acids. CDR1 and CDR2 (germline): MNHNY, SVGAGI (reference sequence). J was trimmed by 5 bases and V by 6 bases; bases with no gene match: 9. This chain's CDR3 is CASRSGTGQDEQYF. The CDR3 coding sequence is TGTGCCAGCAGGTCCGGGACAGGTCAGGACGAGCAGTACTTC.

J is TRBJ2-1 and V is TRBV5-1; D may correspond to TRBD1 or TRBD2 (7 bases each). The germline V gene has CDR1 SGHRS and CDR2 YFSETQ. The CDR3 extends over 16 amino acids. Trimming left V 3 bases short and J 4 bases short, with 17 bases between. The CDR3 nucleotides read TGCGCCAGCAGCTGGGAGGGACAGCCCCCATACAATGAGCAGTTCTTC. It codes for CASSWEGQPPYNEQFF.

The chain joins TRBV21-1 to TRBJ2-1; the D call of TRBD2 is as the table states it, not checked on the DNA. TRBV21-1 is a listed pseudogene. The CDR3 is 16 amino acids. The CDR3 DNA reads TGTGCCAGCAGCACACCAGCCGGGACTAAAAACAATGAGCAGTTCTTC. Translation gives CASSTPAGTKNNEQFF.

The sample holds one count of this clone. CDR3 sequence reads: CASSLPSGINYEQYF. The CDR3 nucleotides are TGCGCCAGCAGCTTGCCTAGCGGGATTAACTACGAGCAGTACTTC. The genes are TRBV5-1 and TRBJ2-5, with 9 bases fitting TRBD2. The DNA end favors TRBJ2-7, so the J call may be wrong. Germline CDR1 SGHRS, CDR2 YFSETQ. This CDR3 comprises 15 residues.

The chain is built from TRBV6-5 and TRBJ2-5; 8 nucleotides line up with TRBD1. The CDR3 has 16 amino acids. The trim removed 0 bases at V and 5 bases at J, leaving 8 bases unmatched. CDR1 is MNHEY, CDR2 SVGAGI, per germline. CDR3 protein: CASSYSRTGIWETQYF. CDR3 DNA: TGTGCCAGCAGTTACTCTAGGACAGGGATTTGGGAGACCCAGTACTTC.

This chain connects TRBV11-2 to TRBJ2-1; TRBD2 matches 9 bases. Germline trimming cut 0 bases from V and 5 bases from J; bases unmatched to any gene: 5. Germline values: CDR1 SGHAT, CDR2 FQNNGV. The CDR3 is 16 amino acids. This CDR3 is CASSLEGGRAHNEQFF. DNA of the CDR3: TGTGCCAGCAGCTTAGAGGGCGGGAGGGCCCACAATGAGCAGTTCTTC.

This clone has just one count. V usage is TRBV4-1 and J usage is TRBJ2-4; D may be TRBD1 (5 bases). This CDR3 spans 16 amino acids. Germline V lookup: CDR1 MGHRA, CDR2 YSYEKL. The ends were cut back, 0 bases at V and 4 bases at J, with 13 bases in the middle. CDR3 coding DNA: TGCGCCAGCAGCCAAGACGCAGGGAAGGGGAAAAACATTCAGTACTTC. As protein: CASSQDAGKGKNIQYF.

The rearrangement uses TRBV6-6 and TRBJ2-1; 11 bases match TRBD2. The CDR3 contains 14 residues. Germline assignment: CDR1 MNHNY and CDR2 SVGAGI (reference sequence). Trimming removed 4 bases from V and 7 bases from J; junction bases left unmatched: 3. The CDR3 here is CASSWTSGRNEQFF. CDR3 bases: TGTGCCAGCAGTTGGACTAGCGGGCGAAATGAGCAGTTCTTC.

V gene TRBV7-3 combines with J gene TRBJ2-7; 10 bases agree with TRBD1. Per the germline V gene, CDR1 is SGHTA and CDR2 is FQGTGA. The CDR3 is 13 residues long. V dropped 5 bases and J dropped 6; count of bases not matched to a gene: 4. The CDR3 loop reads CASSRQGAGEQYF. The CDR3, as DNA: TGTGCCAGCAGCCGACAGGGGGCCGGCGAGCAGTACTTC.

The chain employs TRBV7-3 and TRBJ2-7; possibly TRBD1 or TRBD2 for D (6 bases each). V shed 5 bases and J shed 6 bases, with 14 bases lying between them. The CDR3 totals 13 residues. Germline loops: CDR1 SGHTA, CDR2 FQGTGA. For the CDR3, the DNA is TGTGCCAGCAGCCGAGGAGGGGGGAGCGAGCAGTACTTC. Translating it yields CASSRGGGSEQYF.

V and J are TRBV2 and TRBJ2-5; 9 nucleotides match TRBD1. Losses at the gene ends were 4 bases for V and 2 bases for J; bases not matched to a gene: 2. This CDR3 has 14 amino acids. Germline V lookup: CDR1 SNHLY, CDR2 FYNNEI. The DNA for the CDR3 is TGTGCCAGCAGTGTCGACAGGGGGCAAGAGACCCAGTACTTC. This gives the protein CASSVDRGQETQYF.

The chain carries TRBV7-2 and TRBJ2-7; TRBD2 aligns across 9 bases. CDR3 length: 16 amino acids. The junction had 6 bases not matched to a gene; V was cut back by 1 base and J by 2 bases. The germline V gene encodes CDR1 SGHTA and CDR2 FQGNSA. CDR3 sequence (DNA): TGTGCCAGCAGCTTAGGTAGCGGGAGTGTCCCCTACGAGCAGTACTTC. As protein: CASSLGSGSVPYEQYF.

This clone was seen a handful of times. DNA of the CDR3: TGTGCCAGTAGTCTTCTCGGGACTAGCGGGGTATACGAGCAGTACTTC. Amino acids: CASSLLGTSGVYEQYF. V is TRBV19 and J is TRBJ2-7, with 13 bases aligning to TRBD2. The CDR3 is 16 residues long. V gave up 5 bases and J gave up 4 bases; unmatched junction bases: 8. From germline, CDR1 is LNHDA and CDR2 SQIVND (reference sequence).

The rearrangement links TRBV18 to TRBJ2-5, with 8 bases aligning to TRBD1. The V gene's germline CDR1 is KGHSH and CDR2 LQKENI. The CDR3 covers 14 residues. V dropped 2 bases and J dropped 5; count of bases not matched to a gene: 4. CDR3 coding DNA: TGTGCCAGCTCACCAATGACAGGGGAGGAGACCCAGTACTTC. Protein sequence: CASSPMTGEETQYF.

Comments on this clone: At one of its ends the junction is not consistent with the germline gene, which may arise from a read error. CDR3 region: CASSLGGSHNEQFF. CDR3 DNA: TGTGCCAGCAGCTTAGGGGGCTCCCACAATGAGCAGTTCTTC. The J gene is TRBJ2-1, the V gene TRBV7-2; the D gene is possibly TRBD1 (5 bases). CDR1 and CDR2 from the germline V gene are SGHTA and FQGNSA. The CDR3 is made up of 14 amino acids.

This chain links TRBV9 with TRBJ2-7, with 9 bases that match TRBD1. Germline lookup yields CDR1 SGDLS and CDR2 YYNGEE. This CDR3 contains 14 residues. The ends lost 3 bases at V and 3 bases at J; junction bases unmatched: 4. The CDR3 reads CASSARDRVYEQYF. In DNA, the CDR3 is TGTGCCAGCAGCGCCCGGGACAGGGTCTACGAGCAGTACTTC.

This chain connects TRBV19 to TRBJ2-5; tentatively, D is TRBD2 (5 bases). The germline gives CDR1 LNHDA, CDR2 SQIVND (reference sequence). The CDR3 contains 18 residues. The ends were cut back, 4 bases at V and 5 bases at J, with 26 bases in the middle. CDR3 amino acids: CASSSGRRGLSSLETQYF. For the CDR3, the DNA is TGTGCCAGTAGTAGCGGGCGGAGAGGATTGAGTTCTTTGGAGACCCAGTACTTC.

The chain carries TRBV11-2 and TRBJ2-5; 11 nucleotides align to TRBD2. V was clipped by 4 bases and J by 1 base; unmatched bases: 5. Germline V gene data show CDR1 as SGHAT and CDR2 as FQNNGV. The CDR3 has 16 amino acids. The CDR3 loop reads CASSSTSGSFQETQYF. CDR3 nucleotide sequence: TGTGCCAGCAGCTCAACTAGCGGGAGTTTCCAAGAGACCCAGTACTTC.

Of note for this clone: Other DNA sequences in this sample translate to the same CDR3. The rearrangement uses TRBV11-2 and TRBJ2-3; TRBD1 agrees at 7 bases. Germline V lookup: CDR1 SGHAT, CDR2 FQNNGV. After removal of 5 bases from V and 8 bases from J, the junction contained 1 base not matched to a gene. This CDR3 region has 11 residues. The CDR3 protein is CASSPGGTQYF. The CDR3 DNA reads TGTGCCAGCAGCCCAGGGGGTACGCAGTATTTT.

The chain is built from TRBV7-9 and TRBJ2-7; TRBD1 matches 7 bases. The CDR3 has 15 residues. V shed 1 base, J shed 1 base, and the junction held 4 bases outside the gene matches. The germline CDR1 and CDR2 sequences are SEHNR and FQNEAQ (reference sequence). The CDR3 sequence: CASSLGGQQSYEQYF. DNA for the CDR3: TGTGCCAGCAGCTTAGGGGGACAGCAATCCTACGAGCAGTACTTC.

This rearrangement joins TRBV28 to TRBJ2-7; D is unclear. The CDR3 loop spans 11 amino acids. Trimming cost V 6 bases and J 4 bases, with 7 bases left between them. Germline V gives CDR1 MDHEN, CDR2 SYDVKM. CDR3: CASRTKYEQYF. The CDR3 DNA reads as TGTGCCAGCAGAACTAAGTACGAGCAGTACTTC.